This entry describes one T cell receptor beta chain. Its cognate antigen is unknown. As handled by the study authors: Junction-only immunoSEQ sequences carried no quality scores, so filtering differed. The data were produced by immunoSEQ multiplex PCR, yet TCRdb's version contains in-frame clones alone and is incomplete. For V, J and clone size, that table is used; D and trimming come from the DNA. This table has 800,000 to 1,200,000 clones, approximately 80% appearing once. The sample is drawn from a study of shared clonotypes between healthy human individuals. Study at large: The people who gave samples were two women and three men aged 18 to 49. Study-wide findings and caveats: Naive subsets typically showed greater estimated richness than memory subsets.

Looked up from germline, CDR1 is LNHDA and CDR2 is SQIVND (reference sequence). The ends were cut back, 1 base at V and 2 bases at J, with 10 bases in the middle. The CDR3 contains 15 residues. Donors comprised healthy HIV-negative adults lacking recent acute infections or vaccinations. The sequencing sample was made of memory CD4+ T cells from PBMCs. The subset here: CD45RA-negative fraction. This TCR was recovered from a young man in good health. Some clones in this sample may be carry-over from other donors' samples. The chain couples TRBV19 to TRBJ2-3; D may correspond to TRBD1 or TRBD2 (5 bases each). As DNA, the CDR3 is TGTGCCAGTAGTATAGCCTCGGGGACCACAGATACGCAGTATTTT. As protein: CASSIASGTTDTQYF.